The 20 T cell receptor beta chains in this list originate from one sample, sequenced in a study of T cells in Graves' hyperthyroidism and ophthalmopathy. Template material for amplifying TCR beta CDR3 regions consisted of RNA transcripts. A set of HTBI primers served as the primers for a first-round RT-PCR of the TCR CDR3. TCRdb analysed the multiplex PCR reads with MiXCR anew, one entry per CDR3 protein. The data contain 480,000 or so distinct CDR3 sequences, over 13% of them singletons. Sequences were obtained from blood. Receptors were obtained from a young woman with Graves' hyperthyroidism.

The sample holds many counts of this clonotype. The chain uses TRBV9 and TRBJ2-7, with 16 nucleotides matching TRBD2. The CDR3 is 17 amino acids. Germline V lookup: CDR1 SGDLS, CDR2 YYNGEE. V gave up 3 bases and J gave up 0 bases; unmatched junction bases: 3. The CDR3 protein is CASSGGLAGGSSYEQYF. DNA of the CDR3: TGTGCCAGCAGCGGGGGACTAGCGGGAGGGAGCTCCTACGAGCAGTACTTC.

At least ten counts were recorded for this clonotype. V gene TRBV20-1 combines with J gene TRBJ1-1; 10 nucleotides line up with TRBD1. The CDR3 is 15 residues long. The germline CDR1 and CDR2 sequences are DFQATT and SNEGSKA (reference sequence). J gave up 5 bases and V 3 bases, and 9 bases lay outside the gene matches. In DNA form, the CDR3 reads TGCAGTGCTAGCCCGGGCCGGGACAGGGGTACTGAAGCTTTCTTT. This gives the protein CSASPGRDRGTEAFF.

This clonotype was detected only a few times. The J gene is TRBJ1-5, the V gene TRBV19, with D possibly TRBD1 on 6 matching bases. The germline V and J ends were trimmed by 4 bases and 0 bases, with 10 bases remaining between them. The CDR3 consists of 15 residues. Germline CDR1 LNHDA, CDR2 SQIVND (reference sequence). The chain's CDR3 is CASSTRQVSNQPQHF. As DNA, the CDR3 is TGTGCCAGTAGTACTCGACAGGTTAGCAATCAGCCCCAGCATTTT.

This clonotype has a count of ten or more. Here the CDR3 reads CASSLQAPYNEQFF. CDR3 bases: TGTGCCAGCAGTTTACAGGCCCCCTACAATGAGCAGTTCTTC. The genes are TRBV12-3 or TRBV12-4 and TRBJ2-1; no firm D call. The length of the CDR3 is 14 residues. The V end was cut by 2 bases, the J end by 2 bases, with 7 bases between.

This clonotype has at least ten counts. The chain is built from TRBV6-5 and TRBJ1-1, with D possibly matching TRBD1 (5 bases). The germline V gene encodes CDR1 MNHEY and CDR2 SVGAGI. V was clipped by 0 bases and J by 4 bases, with 9 bases between them. The CDR3 is 14 amino acids. The CDR3 spells CASSYSGVTTEAFF. The CDR3, as DNA: TGTGCCAGCAGTTACTCGGGGGTAACCACTGAAGCTTTCTTT.

This clonotype has a handful of counts. The rearrangement uses TRBV29-1 and TRBJ1-3, with 9 bases identical to TRBD1. The CDR3 has 13 residues. Germline lookup yields CDR1 SQVTM and CDR2 ANQGSEA. J was trimmed by 4 bases and V by 3 bases; bases with no gene match: 1. The CDR3 reads CSVEGQGGNTIYF. CDR3 nucleotide sequence: TGCAGCGTTGAGGGACAGGGAGGAAACACCATATATTTT.

J is TRBJ1-2 and V is TRBV6-1; D not certain. V lost 6 bases, J lost 5 bases, and 22 bases lay in between. The CDR3 covers 16 residues. The germline V gene encodes CDR1 MNHNS and CDR2 SASEGT. This CDR3 is CASRIAEQVQSYGYTF. In DNA, the CDR3 is TGTGCCAGCAGAATAGCGGAGCAGGTGCAATCATATGGCTACACCTTC.

In this sample, this clonotype turned up a few times. V usage is TRBV5-6 and J usage is TRBJ1-2, with unresolved D. Germline CDR1 and CDR2: SGHDT and YYEEEE. Trimming removed 0 bases at V and 0 bases at J, with 9 bases between. The CDR3 is made up of 15 amino acids. CDR3 sequence reads: CASSLVQVANYGYTF. CDR3 nucleotide sequence: TGTGCCAGCAGCTTGGTCCAGGTAGCTAACTATGGCTACACCTTC. Filled out from reference TRBV5-6 and TRBJ1-2, the complete variable domain reads DAGVTQSPTHLIKTRGQQVTLRCSPKSGHDTVSWYQQALGQGPQFIFQYYEEEERQRGNFPDRFSGHQFPNYSSELNVNALLLGDSALYLCASSLVQVANYGYTFGSGTRLTVV.

The chain has TRBV6-1 and TRBJ2-7; 8 bases agree with TRBD2. The CDR3 loop spans 15 amino acids. Per the germline V gene, CDR1 is MNHNS and CDR2 is SASEGT. V trimming: 1 base; J trimming: 2 bases; junction bases outside the gene matches: 4. This CDR3 reads CASSEESGGTYEQYF. The CDR3 DNA sequence: TGTGCCAGCAGTGAAGAAAGCGGGGGCACCTACGAGCAGTACTTC.

This clonotype was found many times. V usage is TRBV13 and J usage is TRBJ1-1; 12 bases are shared with TRBD1. With V trimmed by 6 bases and J by 8 bases, 10 bases remained unmatched. The CDR3 sequence is 15 residues long. Germline V CDR1 and CDR2: PRHDT, FYEKMQ (reference sequence). DNA for the CDR3: TGTGCCAGCAGTAACCCGGGACAGGGGGCGCGGGAAGCTTTCTTT. Protein sequence: CASSNPGQGAREAFF.

The rearrangement links TRBV4-2 to TRBJ2-7, with 8 nucleotides matching TRBD1. V trimming: 0 bases; J trimming: 2 bases; junction bases outside the gene matches: 15. The germline V gene encodes CDR1 LGHNA and CDR2 YNFKEQ. The CDR3 has 19 amino acids. The CDR3 loop is CASSQDSPLGTGTPYEQYF. DNA for the CDR3: TGTGCCAGCAGCCAAGATTCTCCCCTTGGGACAGGTACGCCCTACGAGCAGTACTTC.

This clonotype was seen a handful of times. This CDR3 is CASSHIGGRADTQYF. The CDR3 coding sequence is TGTGCCAGCAGCCACATCGGCGGGAGGGCAGATACGCAGTATTTT. The chain joins TRBV14 to TRBJ2-3, with 9 positions matching TRBD2. The CDR3 runs 15 residues. The germline gives CDR1 SGHDN, CDR2 FVKESK. V lost 3 bases to trimming and J lost 4 bases; unmatched junction nucleotides: 5.

This clonotype was detected ten times or more. V gene TRBV6-1 combines with J gene TRBJ2-2; 9 bases match TRBD2. The V segment lost 7 bases and the J segment 5 bases; nucleotides outside the gene matches: 11. There are 16 residues in the CDR3. Germline CDR1 MNHNS, CDR2 SASEGT. CDR3 residues: CASKRARTSDTGELFF. The CDR3 bases are TGTGCCAGCAAACGGGCCCGGACTAGCGATACCGGGGAGCTGTTTTTT.

This clonotype was observed at least ten times. The rearrangement joins TRBV15 to TRBJ2-1; perhaps TRBD2 as D (6 bases). Germline CDR1 and CDR2: LNHNV and YYDKDF (reference sequence). The V end was cut by 0 bases, the J end by 5 bases, with 23 bases between. The CDR3 loop spans 19 amino acids. CDR3 nucleotide sequence: TGTGCCACCAGCAGAGATTACGGCCAAGAAGCGGAGGGGCACAATGAGCAGTTCTTC. It translates to CATSRDYGQEAEGHNEQFF.

This clonotype has at least ten counts. The gene calls are TRBV19 and TRBJ2-6; no clear D gene. CDR1 and CDR2 from the germline V gene are LNHDA and SQIVND (reference sequence). CDR3 length equals 15 residues. Trimming took 2 bases from V and 2 from J, leaving 7 bases between them. The CDR3, as DNA: TGTGCCAGTAGTATAAAACAGACTGGGGCCAACGTCCTGACTTTC. It codes for CASSIKQTGANVLTF.

This clonotype was observed at least ten times. The chain has TRBV20-1 and TRBJ2-3; a weak D match, TRBD2 (5 bases). Germline CDR1 DFQATT, CDR2 SNEGSKA (reference sequence). This CDR3 has 13 amino acids. Trimming removed 6 bases at V and 0 bases at J, with 10 bases between. CDR3 sequence reads: CSAPGVSTDTQYF. The CDR3 nucleotides read TGCAGTGCCCCCGGGGTTAGCACAGATACGCAGTATTTT.

This clonotype was detected ten times or more. The J gene is TRBJ1-2, the V gene TRBV2, with D possibly TRBD1 on 5 matching bases. Trimming cost V 2 bases and J 3 bases, with 16 bases left between them. Germline V CDR1 and CDR2: SNHLY, FYNNEI. This CDR3 is built from 16 residues. The CDR3 region is CASSENISGRDYGYTF. The DNA of the CDR3 is TGTGCCAGCAGTGAAAATATTTCGGGCAGGGACTATGGCTACACCTTC. Full variable domain (remainder filled in from reference TRBV2 and TRBJ1-2): EPEVTQTPSHQVTQMGQEVILRCVPISNHLYFYWYRQILGQKVEFLVSFYNNEISEKSEIFDDQFSVERPDGSNFTLKIRSTKLEDSAMYFCASSENISGRDYGYTFGSGTRLTVV.

In this sample, this clonotype turned up a few times. The J gene is TRBJ1-2, the V gene TRBV20-1; D remains unclear. The CDR3 runs 15 residues. Trimming pared 0 bases from V and 0 bases from J, leaving 11 bases between. CDR1 is DFQATT, CDR2 SNEGSKA, per germline (reference sequence). This chain's CDR3 is CSARDHGDSNYGYTF. CDR3 sequence (DNA): TGCAGTGCTAGAGATCACGGCGACTCTAACTATGGCTACACCTTC.

This clonotype was seen repeatedly, ten times or more. V is TRBV3-1 and J is TRBJ1-1; no reliable D call. Germline V lookup: CDR1 LGHDT, CDR2 YNNKEL (reference sequence). Trimming left V 0 bases short and J 1 base short, with 6 bases between. This CDR3 has 14 amino acids. The CDR3 DNA reads as TGTGCCAGCAGCCAAGAACCGCAGAACACTGAAGCTTTCTTT. Residues: CASSQEPQNTEAFF.

The rearrangement links TRBV6-1 to TRBJ1-5; D is ambiguous. This CDR3 has 12 amino acids. Per germline, CDR1 MNHNS and CDR2 SASEGT. Trimming took 11 bases from V and 3 from J, leaving 11 bases between them. Here the CDR3 reads CAGGLFNQPQHF. CDR3 nucleotide sequence: TGTGCCGGAGGGCTCTTCAATCAGCCCCAGCATTTT.